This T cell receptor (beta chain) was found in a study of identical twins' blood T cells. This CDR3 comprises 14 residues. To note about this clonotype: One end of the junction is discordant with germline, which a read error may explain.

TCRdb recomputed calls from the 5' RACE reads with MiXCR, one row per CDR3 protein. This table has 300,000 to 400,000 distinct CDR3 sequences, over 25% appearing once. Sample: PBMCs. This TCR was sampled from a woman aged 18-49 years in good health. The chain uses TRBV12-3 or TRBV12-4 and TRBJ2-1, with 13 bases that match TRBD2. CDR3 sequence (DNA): TGTACCAGCAGTTTAGGGGGACTAGCGGGATTGCAGTTCTTC. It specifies CTSSLGGLAGLQFF.